The T cell receptor beta chain described here comes from a study of blood T cell repertoires in COVID-19. For the study at large: Sample material is recorded as cDNA or gDNA derived from T cells, B-cell-depleted T cells, or PBMCs.

This CDR3 spans 13 amino acids. V was cut by 3 bases and J by 1 base, with 6 bases left in between. Germline V gene sequence: CDR1 SGDLS, CDR2 YYNGEE. Some clones are missing from TCRdb's copy, which holds only in-frame ones; the method was immunoSEQ multiplex PCR. The sample has about 280,000 clones; about 83% are singletons. The clonotype comes from a woman aged 45-59 years who had recovered from COVID-19. Sequenced sample: peripheral blood. The V gene is TRBV9, the J gene TRBJ2-3; no definite D call. In DNA form, the CDR3 reads TGTGCCAGCAGCGGAAGCGGCACAGATACGCAGTATTTT. It encodes CASSGSGTDTQYF. The complete variable domain, with remaining parts taken from reference TRBV9 and TRBJ2-3, reads DSGVTQTPKHLITATGQRVTLRCSPRSGDLSVYWYQQSLDQGLQFLIQYYNGEERAKGNILERFSAQQFPDLHSELNLSSLELGDSALYFCASSGSGTDTQYFGPGTRLTVL.